The TCR beta chain under discussion was sequenced for a study of post-analysis software for immune sequencing data. Study-level points and caveats: Versus controls, multiple sclerosis patients showed significantly lower diversity (normalized Chao1). Controls showed lower frequencies than patients for several TRBV segments, and TRBV5-6, TRBV5-1 and TRBV20-1 were among these.

CDR3 size: 15 residues. Germline CDR1 is LGHDT and CDR2 is YNNKEL (reference sequence). Trimming at V came to 2 bases and at J to 6 bases, leaving 10 bases not matched to a gene. Of note for this clonotype: Its antigen is as yet unknown.

Prepared libraries of TCR beta cDNA carried unique molecular identifiers. TCRdb re-called the PCR reads through MiXCR, storing one row per CDR3 protein. In the table there are about 810,000 distinct CDR3 sequences, approximately 53% of which are singletons. The source is a girl aged 5-17 years with multiple sclerosis. The V and J genes are TRBV3-1 and TRBJ2-7, with 7 bases lining up with TRBD1. The source material was blood. CDR3 in amino acids: CASSQPQGLRVEQYF. The CDR3 nucleotides are TGTGCCAGCAGCCAACCACAGGGGCTGAGGGTCGAGCAGTACTTC.